The 24 T cell receptor beta chains presented below share a single source sample, sequenced in a study of T-cell memory formation after mild COVID-19. TCRdb recomputed calls from the 5' RACE reads with MiXCR, one row per CDR3 protein. The top ten clones hold roughly 10% of a sample with fewer than 250,000 distinct CDR3 sequences, under 30% of them seen once. The sequenced sample consisted of PBMCs or a T cell subset sorted from them (not recorded which). These TCRs come from an adult woman who had mild COVID-19 (a few samples of this study predate the infection). Cell type and time point are not known.

This clonotype was counted between two and nine times. The rearrangement joins TRBV24-1 to TRBJ2-2; the D is unclear. The CDR3 consists of 12 residues. Germline CDR1 reads KGHDR; CDR2 reads SFDVKD. V was shortened by 1 base and J by 7 bases, with 3 bases between the two germline ends. The CDR3 loop is CATSDFIGELFF. CDR3 nucleotides: TGTGCCACCAGTGATTTTATCGGGGAGCTGTTTTTT.

This chain joins TRBV7-9 and TRBJ2-1; TRBD2 is a possible D gene (5 bases). This CDR3 region has 11 residues. With 4 bases removed from V and 14 bases from J, the gap between germline ends came to 12 bases. Looked up from germline, CDR1 is SEHNR and CDR2 is FQNEAQ (reference sequence). CDR3 coding DNA: TGTGCCAGCAGCTCTGGGCGGGTAGAGTTCTTC. This sequence encodes CASSSGRVEFF.

This clonotype has a single count. V is TRBV5-6 and J is TRBJ2-5; D assignment may be TRBD1 or TRBD2 (6 bases each). Trimming stripped 5 bases from V and 9 bases from J, with 26 bases between. CDR3 length equals 16 residues. Germline-derived CDR1 and CDR2 are SGHDT and YYEEEE. The CDR3, as DNA: TGTGCCAGCAGACATTCGGGCCTGCGGGACACCATGGCCCAGTACTTC. It is translated as CASRHSGLRDTMAQYF.

The chain uses TRBV7-2 and TRBJ2-3; 8 bases line up with TRBD1. The germline CDR1 and CDR2 sequences are SGHTA and FQGNSA. CDR3 length equals 16 residues. Trimming removed 4 bases from V and 2 bases from J; junction bases left unmatched: 8. In DNA form, the CDR3 reads TGTGCCAGCAGCTCAGGGACAGGTAGAAACACAGATACGCAGTATTTT. Its translation is CASSSGTGRNTDTQYF. Full variable domain (rest looked up from reference TRBV7-2 and TRBJ2-3): GAGVSQSPSNKVTEKGKDVELRCDPISGHTALYWYRQSLGQGLEFLIYFQGNSAPDKSGLPSDRFSAERTGGSVSTLTIQRTQQEDSAVYLCASSSGTGRNTDTQYFGPGTRLTVL.

V gene TRBV20-1 combines with J gene TRBJ2-7; D unclear. CDR1 and CDR2 (germline): DFQATT, SNEGSKA (reference sequence). Deletions cut 0 bases from V and 3 bases from J, with 15 bases between. The CDR3 length is 15 residues. In DNA, the CDR3 is TGCAGTGCTAGAGATCCGGCTCAGGCGAGCTACGAGCAGTACTTC. Protein sequence: CSARDPAQASYEQYF.

This clonotype was counted a few times. This sequence joins TRBV7-2 and TRBJ2-7; D might be TRBD1 (6 bases). The germline gives CDR1 SGHTA, CDR2 FQGNSA. V gave up 2 bases and J gave up 3 bases, with 17 bases separating them. The length of the CDR3 is 16 residues. The CDR3 reads CASSLLTGNPNYEQYF. In DNA form, the CDR3 reads TGTGCCAGCAGCTTACTAACAGGGAATCCGAACTACGAGCAGTACTTC.

The V and J genes are TRBV3-1 and TRBJ2-1; D is perhaps TRBD2 (6 bases). Germline assignment: CDR1 LGHDT and CDR2 YNNKEL (reference sequence). The CDR3 contains 14 residues. V dropped 6 bases and J dropped 4 bases, with 13 bases sitting between them. The CDR3 nucleotides are TGTGCCAGCAGAGGTTCGGAGGGATACAATGAGCAGTTCTTC. It translates to CASRGSEGYNEQFF.

The CDR3 loop reads CASSSGVVSGGPYEQYF. CDR3 coding DNA: TGTGCCAGCAGCTCCGGCGTGGTTAGCGGGGGGCCCTACGAGCAGTACTTC. V gene TRBV7-9 combines with J gene TRBJ2-7; 10 positions agree with TRBD2. V lost 4 bases to trimming and J lost 2 bases; unmatched junction nucleotides: 11. The CDR3 loop spans 17 amino acids. The germline gives CDR1 SEHNR, CDR2 FQNEAQ (reference sequence).

This clonotype was observed a handful of times. This rearrangement joins TRBV27 to TRBJ2-3, with D tentatively TRBD2 (6 bases). Germline V lookup: CDR1 MNHEY, CDR2 SMNVEV (reference sequence). Trimming shortened V by 4 bases and J by 7 bases, and 15 bases separated the two germline ends. The CDR3 consists of 14 residues. CDR3 DNA: TGTGCCAGCAGTTCCCCTTCGGGGGAGAATACGCAGTATTTT. Its translation is CASSSPSGENTQYF.

The sample holds a few counts of this clonotype. This sequence joins TRBV5-1 and TRBJ2-2; possible D gene TRBD2, 5 bases. CDR1 and CDR2 (germline): SGHRS, YFSETQ. V was shortened by 4 bases and J by 1 base, with 11 bases between the two germline ends. CDR3 size: 15 residues. The CDR3 DNA reads TGCGCCAGCAGCCAGCGGACGGTGAACACCGGGGAGCTGTTTTTT. It codes for CASSQRTVNTGELFF. Looking up the rest from reference TRBV5-1 and TRBJ2-2 gives the full variable domain: KAGVTQTPRYLIKTRGQQVTLSCSPISGHRSVSWYQQTPGQGLQFLFEYFSETQRNKGNFPGRFSGRQFSNSRSEMNVSTLELGDSALYLCASSQRTVNTGELFFGEGSRLTVL.

This chain joins TRBV5-1 and TRBJ2-4; TRBD1 matches 10 bases. The ends lost 4 bases at V and 3 bases at J; junction bases unmatched: 7. The CDR3 has 16 amino acids. Germline V CDR1 and CDR2: SGHRS, YFSETQ. The CDR3 region is CASSDGQGVHKNIQYF. DNA for the CDR3: TGCGCCAGCAGCGATGGACAGGGGGTGCACAAAAACATTCAGTACTTC.

The V call is TRBV20-1, the J call TRBJ2-7; tentatively, D is TRBD1 or TRBD2 (6 bases each). This CDR3 comprises 14 residues. CDR1 DFQATT and CDR2 SNEGSKA come from the germline V gene (reference sequence). The V end was cut by 0 bases, the J end by 4 bases, with 13 bases between. The DNA for the CDR3 is TGCAGTGCTAGAGATCGGGGGCGCGGGTACGAGCAGTACTTC. Amino acids: CSARDRGRGYEQYF.

This rearrangement joins TRBV12-3 or TRBV12-4 to TRBJ1-6; D call uncertain. Between the trimmed V and J ends, which lost 5 bases and 11 bases, there was a span of 7 bases. This CDR3 is 11 amino acids long. The CDR3 here is CASSPGAPLHF. The CDR3 coding sequence is TGTGCCAGCAGTCCCGGAGCACCCCTCCACTTT.

This clonotype was seen more than once but under ten times. The gene calls are TRBV7-8 and TRBJ1-1, with no clear D. Germline V CDR1 and CDR2: SGHVS, FQNEAQ. V was pared by 5 bases and J by 4 bases, with 5 bases between. The CDR3 totals 11 residues. CDR3 loop: CASSQTTEAFF. The CDR3 bases are TGTGCCAGCAGCCAGACCACTGAAGCTTTCTTT.

The rearrangement uses TRBV4-3 and TRBJ2-4; D might be TRBD1 (6 bases). Trimming pared 0 bases from V and 4 bases from J, leaving 19 bases between. This CDR3 has 18 residues. Looked up from germline, CDR1 is LGHNA and CDR2 is YSLEER. The CDR3 DNA sequence: TGCGCCAGCAGCCAAGATTTTAGGGGGAGCCCCTCAAAAAACATTCAGTACTTC. Translated, it gives CASSQDFRGSPSKNIQYF.

The J gene is TRBJ2-7, the V gene TRBV2; tentatively, D is TRBD1 (5 bases). V shed 6 bases and J shed 5 bases, with 11 bases lying between them. The germline V gene encodes CDR1 SNHLY and CDR2 FYNNEI. This CDR3 spans 12 amino acids. The DNA for the CDR3 is TGTGCCAGCAGGGAGCAGGGCGACGAGCAGTACTTC. Translation: CASREQGDEQYF.

This chain joins TRBV5-1 and TRBJ1-4, with D maybe TRBD1 (6 bases). CDR3 size: 15 residues. V was shortened by 4 bases and J by 8 bases, with 18 bases between the two germline ends. CDR1 and CDR2 from the germline V gene are SGHRS and YFSETQ. The CDR3 DNA sequence: TGCGCCAGCAGCGCCACGGCGGGGGCTAGGGAAAAACTGTTTTTT. This codes for CASSATAGAREKLFF.

The chain couples TRBV6-2 or TRBV6-3 to TRBJ1-1, with 11 bases that match TRBD1. The V and J ends lost 6 bases and 1 base, in that order; junction bases with no gene match: 7. The CDR3 totals 16 residues. Germline values: CDR1 MNHEY, CDR2 SVGEGT. The CDR3 DNA reads TGTGCCAGCAGACTGTGGACAGGGGGCGCGAACACTGAAGCTTTCTTT. Its protein is CASRLWTGGANTEAFF.

This sequence joins TRBV2 and TRBJ2-2, with D possibly being TRBD1 (6 bases). V was pared by 3 bases and J by 4 bases, with 9 bases between. The CDR3 has 14 residues. CDR1 and CDR2 from the germline V gene are SNHLY and FYNNEI. CDR3 protein: CASSDRGATGELFF. CDR3 nucleotides: TGTGCCAGCAGTGACAGGGGAGCCACCGGGGAGCTGTTTTTT.

The CDR3 coding sequence is TGTGCCAGCAGCTTAGGCGTCGGACTAGCGGGACTTCTGGAGACCCAGTACTTC. Its translation: CASSLGVGLAGLLETQYF. The genes are TRBV11-3 and TRBJ2-5, with 12 bases lining up with TRBD2. Losses at the gene ends were 1 base for V and 5 bases for J; bases not matched to a gene: 11. CDR1 SGHNT and CDR2 YENEEA come from the germline V gene. This CDR3 contains 18 residues.

In this sample, this clonotype turned up a few times. V gene TRBV29-1 combines with J gene TRBJ1-5; TRBD1 aligns across 9 bases. The CDR3 sequence is 12 residues long. Germline trimming cut 4 bases from V and 7 bases from J; bases unmatched to any gene: 2. Germline-derived CDR1 and CDR2 are SQVTM and ANQGSEA. The CDR3 protein is CSVGQGDQPQHF. The CDR3 nucleotides are TGCAGCGTTGGACAGGGGGACCAGCCCCAGCATTTT. Filled out from reference TRBV29-1 and TRBJ1-5, the complete variable domain reads SAVISQKPSRDICQRGTSLTIQCQVDSQVTMMFWYRQQPGQSLTLIATANQGSEATYESGFVIDKFPISRPNLTFSTLTVSNMSPEDSSIYLCSVGQGDQPQHFGDGTRLSIL.

This chain uses TRBV20-1 with TRBJ2-7; D gene uncertain. The CDR3 runs to 15 residues. Looked up from germline, CDR1 is DFQATT and CDR2 is SNEGSKA (reference sequence). V was clipped by 5 bases and J by 0 bases, with 17 bases between them. CDR3: CSASDLTRSSYEQYF. The CDR3 DNA is TGCAGTGCTTCCGACCTGACCCGAAGCTCCTACGAGCAGTACTTC.

This clonotype was recorded once. A read error may be the cause here, since a much bigger clone is one base away. The conserved final phenylalanine or tryptophan is absent from the CDR3, which likely points to a read error. The gene calls are TRBV11-2 and TRBJ2-7, with unresolved D. This CDR3 has 14 amino acids. V was clipped by 0 bases and J by 4 bases, with 10 bases between them. Germline CDR1 and CDR2: SGHAT and FQNNGV. CDR3 in DNA: TGTGCCAGCAGCTTAGAGCCCCAGGCGTACGAGCAGTACTTA. It codes for CASSLEPQAYEQYL.

The chain couples TRBV18 to TRBJ2-7; D is ambiguous. Trimming took 3 bases from V and 0 from J, leaving 9 bases between them. Germline V CDR1 and CDR2: KGHSH, LQKENI. CDR3 length: 14 amino acids. The CDR3 sequence: CASSPEASSYEQYF. DNA for the CDR3: TGTGCCAGCTCACCCGAGGCATCCTCCTACGAGCAGTACTTC.